Listed below are T cell receptor beta chains from one sample, sequenced in a study of T cells after yellow fever vaccination. Using its own MiXCR run on the 5' RACE reads, TCRdb lists one record per CDR3 protein. The sample has fewer than 650,000 distinct CDR3 sequences, 20% to 25% seen once; the top ten hold 15% to 20%. Sequences were derived from PBMCs, sampled roughly 23 days after the first yellow fever vaccination. The receptors were gathered from a man aged 18 to 30 who received the YFV17D yellow fever vaccine. Both conserved end residues are part of each CDR3. D genes are given only for firm matches. Only part of the rows carry a size: once, few, many, or a class if the clone is expanded.

v_gene	abundance	d_gene	j_gene	CDR3aa	CDR3nt
TRBV7-9	few	NA	TRBJ1-1	CASSFYQMNTEAFF	TGTGCCAGCAGCTTTTATCAGATGAACACTGAAGCTTTCTTT
TRBV6-5	few	NA	TRBJ1-1	CASSYLPTDRSNRYTEAFF	TGTGCCAGCAGTTACCTCCCGACGGATCGGTCGAATAGGTACACTGAAGCTTTCTTT
TRBV7-9	NA	NA	TRBJ1-6	CASSLTVKDSPLHF	TGTGCCAGCAGCCTGACAGTAAAAGATTCACCCCTCCACTTT
TRBV5-4	few	NA	TRBJ2-2	CAIGGPQGGVTGELFF	TGTGCCATAGGAGGACCCCAAGGGGGGGTCACCGGGGAGCTGTTTTTT
TRBV3-1	NA	NA	TRBJ2-3	CASSQDLQSNTQYF	TGTGCCAGCAGCCAAGATCTACAGTCTAATACGCAGTATTTT
TRBV5-1	NA	NA	TRBJ2-3	CASSPRPKGPLTDTQYF	TGCGCCAGCAGCCCTCGCCCGAAGGGGCCCCTCACAGATACGCAGTATTTT
TRBV6-1	NA	NA	TRBJ1-1	CASYRFSGTEAFF	TGTGCCAGTTACAGGTTTTCGGGCACTGAAGCTTTCTTT
TRBV20-1	few	TRBD1	TRBJ1-1	CSARWGQGTEAFF	TGCAGTGCTAGATGGGGACAGGGCACTGAAGCTTTCTTT
TRBV7-2	NA	NA	TRBJ2-1	CASSPYQGIEFF	TGTGCCAGCAGTCCCTATCAGGGTATCGAGTTCTTC
TRBV28	NA	NA	TRBJ1-5	CASTITFQPQHF	TGTGCCAGCACCATTACGTTTCAGCCCCAGCATTTT
TRBV29-1	NA	TRBD2	TRBJ2-7	CSARGTSGFLYF	TGCAGCGCCAGAGGTACTAGCGGCTTCCTATACTTC
TRBV7-2	many	NA	TRBJ2-6	CASSLDFSGANVLTF	TGTGCCAGCAGCTTAGACTTTTCAGGGGCCAACGTCCTGACTTTC
TRBV12-5	NA	NA	TRBJ2-1	CASGHSRYEQFF	TGTGCTAGTGGACATTCTAGATATGAGCAGTTCTTC
TRBV6-1	few	NA	TRBJ2-3	CASSTGISSRTDTQYF	TGTGCCAGCAGTACCGGCATATCCTCACGCACAGATACGCAGTATTTT
TRBV11-2	NA	NA	TRBJ2-6	CASSLFYRSFWSGANVLTF	TGTGCCAGCAGCTTATTCTACAGGAGTTTTTGGTCTGGGGCCAACGTCCTGACTTTC
TRBV3-1	NA	NA	TRBJ1-2	CASSHLAEGGYTF	TGTGCCAGCAGCCACCTCGCGGAGGGCGGCTACACCTTC
TRBV19	few	NA	TRBJ2-5	CASSERMETQYF	TGTGCCAGTAGTGAACGTATGGAGACCCAGTACTTC
TRBV6-5	NA	NA	TRBJ1-1	CASKIHSEAFF	TGTGCCAGCAAAATTCACTCCGAAGCTTTCTTT
TRBV7-6	NA	NA	TRBJ1-5	CASSPTREGPQHF	TGTGCCAGCAGCCCCACCAGAGAGGGGCCCCAGCATTTT
TRBV5-1	NA	TRBD1	TRBJ2-3	CASSPRQGTSDTQYF	TGCGCCAGCAGCCCGAGACAGGGTACGTCAGATACGCAGTATTTT
TRBV7-2	NA	NA	TRBJ2-1	CASSPDSDRNEQFF	TGTGCCAGCAGCCCCGACAGTGATCGGAATGAGCAGTTCTTC
TRBV7-2	few	NA	TRBJ1-1	CASSYIGTEAFF	TGTGCCAGCAGCTACATAGGCACTGAAGCTTTCTTT
TRBV4-3	NA	TRBD1	TRBJ1-2	CASSQDRGHYGYTF	TGCGCCAGCAGCCAAGACAGGGGGCATTATGGCTACACCTTC
TRBV12-3/TRBV12-4	NA	NA	TRBJ2-3	CASSQHHRGTDTQYF	TGTGCCAGCAGTCAACACCACCGAGGCACAGATACGCAGTATTTT
TRBV6-5	few	TRBD1	TRBJ2-7	CASSYPLKTGNPYEQYF	TGTGCCAGCAGTTACCCCCTCAAGACAGGGAACCCCTACGAGCAGTACTTC
TRBV29-1	NA	NA	TRBJ1-1	CSVSNGLIATEAFF	TGCAGCGTTTCCAATGGACTGATAGCCACTGAAGCTTTCTTT
TRBV4-1	NA	TRBD1	TRBJ1-2	CTSSPGQETLYGYTF	TGCACCAGCAGCCCCGGACAGGAGACCCTATATGGCTACACCTTC
TRBV10-3	NA	NA	TRBJ2-1	CAISESVRGSYNEQFF	TGTGCCATCAGTGAGTCGGTGAGGGGCTCCTACAATGAGCAGTTCTTC
TRBV5-6	few	NA	TRBJ1-2	CASSFNRGIGYGYTF	TGTGCCAGCAGCTTCAATCGGGGCATTGGCTATGGCTACACCTTC
TRBV5-8	few	TRBD1	TRBJ2-7	CASTHTGTGAYEQYF	TGTGCCAGCACCCATACCGGGACAGGGGCCTACGAGCAGTACTTC
TRBV20-1	NA	NA	TRBJ2-5	CSASPAGIQETQYF	TGCAGTGCTAGCCCGGCGGGGATTCAAGAGACCCAGTACTTC
TRBV29-1	few	NA	TRBJ2-7	CSVEGLAAGYEQYF	TGCAGCGTTGAAGGCCTGGCAGCTGGTTACGAGCAGTACTTC
TRBV12-3/TRBV12-4	NA	NA	TRBJ1-1	CASMAGEGRRETKAFF	TGTGCCAGCATGGCGGGGGAGGGCCGGCGGGAGACGAAAGCTTTCTTT
TRBV29-1	many	TRBD2	TRBJ2-1	CSVSSGGPLGQFF	TGCAGCGTGTCTAGCGGGGGGCCCTTAGGGCAGTTCTTC
TRBV10-3	NA	NA	TRBJ2-7	CAITDIGSYEQYF	TGTGCCATCACCGATATCGGCTCCTACGAGCAGTACTTC
TRBV10-3	few	NA	TRBJ1-6	CAISLGVRSPLHF	TGTGCCATCAGTCTGGGGGTCCGGTCACCCCTCCACTTT
TRBV10-3	once	TRBD2	TRBJ2-5	CAISGKRGVLQETQYF	TGTGCCATCAGTGGGAAGCGGGGGGTCCTCCAAGAGACCCAGTACTTC
TRBV7-2	few	TRBD1	TRBJ1-1	CASSLSLRDSTEAFF	TGTGCCAGCAGCTTAAGTCTTCGGGACAGCACTGAAGCTTTCTTT
TRBV18	few	NA	TRBJ1-2	CASSPISTGNYGYTF	TGTGCCAGCTCACCAATCTCGACAGGAAACTATGGCTACACCTTC
TRBV11-2	NA	TRBD2	TRBJ2-1	CASSPVERLAGGLDSWQFF	TGTGCCAGCTCGCCCGTCGAGAGACTAGCGGGGGGACTCGACTCCTGGCAGTTCTTC
TRBV5-5	once	NA	TRBJ2-3	CASRPRGYADTQYF	TGTGCCAGCAGACCCCGGGGGTACGCAGATACGCAGTATTTT
TRBV6-5	NA	TRBD1	TRBJ2-7	CASSYTTGDFSYEQYF	TGTGCCAGCAGTTACACAACAGGGGATTTCTCCTACGAGCAGTACTTC
TRBV5-6	many	NA	TRBJ2-5	CASSWSRVRETQYF	TGTGCCAGCAGCTGGAGTAGGGTTCGGGAGACCCAGTACTTC